Below are 23 T cell receptor beta chains sequenced from a single sample in a study of shared clonotypes between healthy human individuals. The data were produced by immunoSEQ multiplex PCR, yet TCRdb's version contains in-frame clones alone and is incomplete. The table includes about 2.3 million clones, approximately 93% detected once. Sequencing was performed on naive CD4+ T cells from PBMCs. Sample subset: CD45RA+ positively selected. The receptor source for this set is a man between 18 and 29 years old in good health. Some clones in this sample may be carry-over from other donors' samples.

Regarding this clone: Other DNA sequences in this specimen translate into the identical CDR3. The J gene is TRBJ2-1, the V gene TRBV5-1; D remains ambiguous. Germline V gene lookup returns CDR1 SGHRS and CDR2 YFSETQ. The ends were cut back, 2 bases at V and 4 bases at J, with 10 bases in the middle. The CDR3 has 14 amino acids. The CDR3, as DNA: TGCGCCAGCAGCTTAGACGGCCAATACAATGAGCAGTTCTTC. It codes for CASSLDGQYNEQFF.

This rearrangement joins TRBV7-3 to TRBJ1-1; D is unresolved. Between the trimmed V and J ends, which lost 7 bases and 0 bases, there was a span of 12 bases. The CDR3 runs to 14 residues. From germline, CDR1 is SGHTA and CDR2 FQGTGA. This CDR3 is CASKERALNTEAFF. In DNA form, the CDR3 reads TGTGCCAGCAAGGAGAGGGCATTGAACACTGAAGCTTTCTTT.

This chain connects TRBV28 to TRBJ1-4; D may be TRBD1 (6 bases). Germline V gene lookup returns CDR1 MDHEN and CDR2 SYDVKM. Trimming pared 8 bases from V and 6 bases from J, leaving 13 bases between. The CDR3 has 13 amino acids. CDR3 residues: CASLQGGDEKLFF. Here the CDR3 DNA reads TGTGCCAGCCTACAGGGAGGGGATGAAAAACTGTTTTTT.

This clone has just one count. The chain recombines TRBV7-6 with TRBJ2-7; 7 bases are shared with TRBD2. The CDR3 length is 15 residues. Germline V gives CDR1 SGHVS, CDR2 FNYEAQ. J gave up 2 bases and V 1 base, and 5 bases lay outside the gene matches. Here the CDR3 DNA reads TGTGCCAGCAGCTTAGGAAGCGGGACGACCTACGAGCAGTACTTC. Its translation: CASSLGSGTTYEQYF.

This clone appeared a few times. J is TRBJ1-1 and V is TRBV7-9; tentative D call: TRBD1 (5 bases). CDR1 and CDR2 (germline): SEHNR, FQNEAQ (reference sequence). CDR3 length: 16 amino acids. Deletions cut 4 bases from V and 4 bases from J, with 19 bases between. In nucleotides, the CDR3 is TGTGCCAGCAGCTACGGGACGGGAAATAGGGGCACTGAAGCTTTCTTT. Its translation is CASSYGTGNRGTEAFF. The whole variable domain, remainder taken from reference TRBV7-9 and TRBJ1-1, is DTGVSQNPRHKITKRGQNVTFRCDPISEHNRLYWYRQTLGQGPEFLTYFQNEAQLEKSRLLSDRFSAERPKGSFSTLEIQRTEQGDSAMYLCASSYGTGNRGTEAFFGQGTRLTVV.

The V gene is TRBV5-1, the J gene TRBJ2-3, with D hard to call. Germline values: CDR1 SGHRS, CDR2 YFSETQ. V dropped 3 bases and J dropped 0 bases, with 11 bases sitting between them. The CDR3 extends over 15 amino acids. CDR3 bases: TGCGCCAGCAGCTCATCTACGACCAGCACAGATACGCAGTATTTT. This encodes CASSSSTTSTDTQYF.

This rearrangement joins TRBV7-2 to TRBJ2-1, with a possible D match to TRBD2 (5 bases). The germline gives CDR1 SGHTA, CDR2 FQGNSA. The V and J ends lost 0 bases and 10 bases respectively, with 16 bases between them. CDR3 length: 15 residues. CDR3 nucleotides: TGTGCCAGCAGCTTAGCGTCTTCGACTTCGGGGGAGCAGTTCTTC. It is translated as CASSLASSTSGEQFF.

This clone showed up just once. CDR3 nucleotides: TGTGCCACCAGCATTTCTAGCCTGTTTAGCCAAGAGACCCAGTACTTC. This gives the protein CATSISSLFSQETQYF. The chain recombines TRBV15 with TRBJ2-5; the D gene is possibly TRBD2 (5 bases). This CDR3 spans 16 amino acids. V was trimmed by 4 bases and J by 1 base, leaving 16 bases between them. Germline CDR1 is LNHNV and CDR2 is YYDKDF (reference sequence).

This clone appeared once. The CDR3 bases are TGTGCCAGCAGGAGGGGCGGAGGGGGGTACGAGCAGTACTTC. Protein sequence: CASRRGGGGYEQYF. The chain combines TRBV4-2 with TRBJ2-7, with D perhaps matching TRBD1 or TRBD2 (6 bases each). V gave up 6 bases and J gave up 4 bases, with 16 bases separating them. CDR3 length: 14 residues. Germline CDR1 is LGHNA and CDR2 is YNFKEQ.

This chain connects TRBV5-5 to TRBJ1-4; D gene ambiguous. Trimming left V 4 bases short and J 2 bases short, with 9 bases between. Germline CDR1 is SGHKS and CDR2 is YYEKEE (reference sequence). The length of the CDR3 is 14 residues. The CDR3 is CASSRRRTNEKLFF. The CDR3 DNA follows: TGTGCCAGCAGCAGACGACGCACTAATGAAAAACTGTTTTTT.

J is TRBJ2-3 and V is TRBV29-1; maybe TRBD1 (5 bases). V lost 4 bases and J lost 3, with 11 bases in between. The germline CDR1 and CDR2 sequences are SQVTM and ANQGSEA. This CDR3 contains 13 residues. The DNA for the CDR3 is TGCAGCGTTGGACAGATTCTTACAGATACGCAGTATTTT. Translated: CSVGQILTDTQYF.

As to this clone: The junction and the germline gene differ at one end; a read error may be behind it. Other DNA sequences of this sample code for an identical CDR3. V gene TRBV4-3 combines with J gene TRBJ1-1; TRBD1 is a possible D gene (6 bases). Germline values: CDR1 LGHNA, CDR2 YSLEER. The CDR3 extends over 16 amino acids. This CDR3 is CASSQDQDRQGRMAFF. For the CDR3, the DNA is TGCGCCAGCAGCCAAGATCAGGATAGGCAGGGGAGGATGGCTTTTTTT.

The rearrangement joins TRBV7-3 to TRBJ2-1; no definite D call. V was clipped by 5 bases and J by 7 bases, with 9 bases between them. CDR1 and CDR2 (germline): SGHTA, FQGTGA. The CDR3 consists of 12 residues. The DNA for the CDR3 is TGTGCCAGCAGCAAAACCCAAAATGAGCAGTTCTTC. Protein: CASSKTQNEQFF.

This clone was found once. V and J are TRBV14 and TRBJ2-1, with D unclear. The germline CDR1 and CDR2 sequences are SGHDN and FVKESK. Trimming stripped 3 bases from V and 5 bases from J, with 11 bases between. The length of the CDR3 is 14 residues. The CDR3 nucleotides are TGTGCCAGCAGCCAGACCCTTTTCCACAATGAGCAGTTCTTC. It encodes CASSQTLFHNEQFF.

The chain is built from TRBV11-1 and TRBJ2-5; 7 bases align to TRBD2. The CDR3 sequence is 14 residues long. CDR1 is SGHAT, CDR2 FQDESV, per germline (reference sequence). Unmatched junction bases numbered 5, after V lost 3 bases and J lost 4 bases. CDR3 bases: TGTGCCAGCAGCTTCTTAAGCGGGACAGAGACCCAGTACTTC. Translating it yields CASSFLSGTETQYF.

The chain recombines TRBV19 with TRBJ1-1; D remains unclear. The CDR3 is 15 residues long. V was trimmed by 3 bases and J by 4 bases, leaving 15 bases between them. Per the germline V gene, CDR1 is LNHDA and CDR2 is SQIVND (reference sequence). The chain's CDR3 is CASSIPQRLGTEAFF. The CDR3, as DNA: TGTGCCAGTAGTATCCCCCAACGCCTGGGCACTGAAGCTTTCTTT.

This clone occurred once. This CDR3 is also generated by other DNA sequences in the sample. The gene calls are TRBV5-1 and TRBJ2-5; D gene unclear. Germline V CDR1 and CDR2: SGHRS, YFSETQ. V shed 5 bases and J shed 2 bases, with 10 bases lying between them. The CDR3 totals 13 residues. CDR3 in DNA: TGCGCCAGCAGTGCCGGATCGCAAGAGACCCAGTACTTC. Translation gives CASSAGSQETQYF. The variable domain in full, with the rest retrieved from reference TRBV5-1 and TRBJ2-5, is KAGVTQTPRYLIKTRGQQVTLSCSPISGHRSVSWYQQTPGQGLQFLFEYFSETQRNKGNFPGRFSGRQFSNSRSEMNVSTLELGDSALYLCASSAGSQETQYFGPGTRLLVL.

V is TRBV7-9 and J is TRBJ2-7; TRBD2 might be the D (6 bases). This CDR3 has 13 residues. CDR1 is SEHNR, CDR2 FQNEAQ, per germline (reference sequence). Trimming took 7 bases from V and 9 from J, leaving 19 bases between them. The CDR3 DNA reads as TGTGCCAGCAACAGACTAGACGACCTGGGGCAGTACTTC. Translated: CASNRLDDLGQYF.

J is TRBJ2-1 and V is TRBV28; D possibly corresponds to TRBD2 (6 bases). Germline-derived CDR1 and CDR2 are MDHEN and SYDVKM. Trimming stripped 4 bases from V and 7 bases from J, with 20 bases between. The CDR3 sequence is 16 residues long. The CDR3 nucleotides read TGTGCCAGCAGTTCTCTCACGGGAGTCCGGTGGAATGAGCAGTTCTTC. Protein sequence: CASSSLTGVRWNEQFF.

The V gene is TRBV7-2, the J gene TRBJ2-7, with 9 bases aligning to TRBD2. With V trimmed by 2 bases and J by 0 bases, 2 bases remained unmatched. The germline V gene has CDR1 SGHTA and CDR2 FQGNSA. This CDR3 spans 15 amino acids. CDR3 DNA: TGTGCCAGCAGCTTACTAGCGGGGACCTCCTACGAGCAGTACTTC. This sequence encodes CASSLLAGTSYEQYF.

On this clone: The sample carries other DNA sequences with the same CDR3. The gene calls are TRBV6-5 and TRBJ2-7, with a weak D call TRBD2 (6 bases). The CDR3 covers 11 residues. From germline, CDR1 is MNHEY and CDR2 SVGAGI. V lost 6 bases, J lost 3 bases, and 6 bases lay in between. This chain's CDR3 is CASREGYEQYF. The CDR3 DNA sequence: TGTGCCAGCAGGGAGGGCTACGAGCAGTACTTC.

The chain has TRBV9 and TRBJ2-1, with TRBD2 identical over 7 bases. The CDR3 runs to 16 residues. CDR1 is SGDLS and CDR2 is YYNGEE in the germline V gene. The V segment lost 2 bases and the J segment 0 bases; nucleotides outside the gene matches: 5. This CDR3 reads CASSVVGGGSYNEQFF. CDR3 DNA: TGTGCCAGCAGCGTGGTCGGCGGGGGCTCCTACAATGAGCAGTTCTTC.

CDR3 protein: CASRPDSLNTEAFF. In nucleotides, the CDR3 is TGTGCCAGCAGGCCAGACAGTTTGAACACTGAAGCTTTCTTT. The chain employs TRBV6-4 and TRBJ1-1; TRBD1 is a possible D gene (5 bases). V lost 6 bases, J lost 0 bases, and 11 bases lay in between. This CDR3 has 14 residues. Per germline, CDR1 MRHNA and CDR2 SNTAGT.